This entry lists 28 T cell receptor beta chains sequenced from one sample in a study of T cell clonotyping in hematopoietic cell transplantation. Some clones are missing from TCRdb's copy, which holds only in-frame ones; the method was immunoSEQ multiplex PCR. There are some 5,000 clones in the sample; 77% occur only once, and approximately 30% lies in the top ten. The sample in question was PBMCs, obtained 100 days after allogeneic stem cell transplant. The origin of the receptors is a male patient in his fifties or sixties who had an allogeneic stem cell transplant from an unrelated donor, so the T cells may come from the graft donor. Some clones in this sample may be carry-over from other donors' samples.

This clone has more than one count but fewer than ten. The chain employs TRBV19 and TRBJ2-6; D is uncertain. V lost 4 bases and J lost 0, with 16 bases in between. Germline CDR1 is LNHDA and CDR2 is SQIVND (reference sequence). The CDR3 is 18 residues long. The DNA of the CDR3 is TGTGCCAGTAGTACGACACAAGTGGGGTACTCTGGGGCCAACGTCCTGACTTTC. The encoded protein is CASSTTQVGYSGANVLTF.

Worth noting for this clone: One end of the junction does not line up with germline, which may come from a read error. The CDR3 loop is CAWTTRGNQPQHF. The DNA for the CDR3 is TGTGCCTGGACAACGAGGGGCAACCAGCCCCAGCATTTT. The chain carries TRBV30 and TRBJ1-5; tentatively, D is TRBD1 (5 bases). There are 13 residues in the CDR3. Germline CDR1 and CDR2: GTSNPN and SVGIG (reference sequence).

Only a few counts were recorded for this clone. This rearrangement joins TRBV2 to TRBJ2-7; no reliable D call. This CDR3 is 13 amino acids long. Germline V gene lookup returns CDR1 SNHLY and CDR2 FYNNEI. Trimming shortened V by 4 bases and J by 4 bases, and 11 bases separated the two germline ends. The CDR3 loop is CASSGGKVYEQYF. In DNA, the CDR3 is TGTGCCAGCAGTGGAGGCAAGGTGTACGAGCAGTACTTC.

This clone was detected only a few times. The chain uses TRBV10-2 and TRBJ1-6; D not resolved. Germline CDR1 and CDR2: WSHSY and SAAADI. CDR3 length equals 13 residues. V was trimmed by 7 bases and J by 7 bases, leaving 11 bases between them. The CDR3 bases are TGCGCCAGCAACTCCGTGAGGAATTCACCCCTCCACTTT. Its translation: CASNSVRNSPLHF.

This clone is deemed medium-sized. V gene TRBV29-1 combines with J gene TRBJ2-7; weak D call: TRBD1 (5 bases). Per germline, CDR1 SQVTM and CDR2 ANQGSEA. This CDR3 spans 11 amino acids. Trimming left V 1 base short and J 6 bases short, with 7 bases between. Written as DNA, the CDR3 is TGCAGCGTTGAAGTGGGGCCCGAGCAGTACTTC. This translates into CSVEVGPEQYF.

The V and J genes are TRBV19 and TRBJ1-5; D gene unclear. The CDR3 consists of 14 residues. Germline loops: CDR1 LNHDA, CDR2 SQIVND (reference sequence). V shed 4 bases and J shed 4 bases, with 11 bases lying between them. The CDR3 reads CASSSRRTNQPQHF. CDR3 nucleotide sequence: TGTGCCAGTAGTAGCCGACGTACGAATCAGCCCCAGCATTTT.

This clone turned up a few times. This sequence joins TRBV28 and TRBJ1-5; 7 positions match TRBD1. The CDR3 length is 17 residues. CDR1 and CDR2 (germline): MDHEN, SYDVKM. The trim removed 6 bases at V and 0 bases at J, leaving 11 bases unmatched. Here the CDR3 DNA reads TGTGCCAGCAGCGGTCGACAGGGATACGTTAGCAATCAGCCCCAGCATTTT. Translation: CASSGRQGYVSNQPQHF.

This clone has just a few counts. This chain uses TRBV19 with TRBJ2-7; D may be TRBD1 or TRBD2 (5 bases each). V lost 4 bases, J lost 0 bases, and 13 bases lay in between. Germline assignment: CDR1 LNHDA and CDR2 SQIVND (reference sequence). This CDR3 spans 15 amino acids. CDR3 bases: TGTGCCAGTAGTAAGCCGGGGCGCAGCTCCTACGAGCAGTACTTC. The encoded protein is CASSKPGRSSYEQYF.

The J gene is TRBJ2-1, the V gene TRBV29-1, with 11 bases that match TRBD2. Germline V gene sequence: CDR1 SQVTM, CDR2 ANQGSEA. The CDR3 length is 17 residues. Trimming took 2 bases from V and 3 from J; bases not matched to a gene: 9. DNA of the CDR3: TGCAGCGTTGAACTAGCGGGAGGCCCGTTTCTCTACAATGAGCAGTTCTTC. This translates into CSVELAGGPFLYNEQFF.

The V call is TRBV29-1, the J call TRBJ1-4; D remains ambiguous. The ends were cut back, 5 bases at V and 8 bases at J, with 12 bases in the middle. This CDR3 has 12 residues. Looked up from germline, CDR1 is SQVTM and CDR2 is ANQGSEA. The CDR3 loop is CSVRGNGEKLFF. For the CDR3, the DNA is TGCAGCGTTCGAGGGAATGGGGAAAAACTGTTTTTT.

Comment on this clone: One end of the junction fails to match germline, which may point to a read error. V usage is TRBV29-1 and J usage is TRBJ2-6, with 7 positions matching TRBD1. Germline values: CDR1 SQVTM, CDR2 ANQGSEA. The CDR3 loop spans 15 amino acids. In DNA form, the CDR3 reads TGCAGCGTTAGACAGGGAAGCTCTGGGACCAACGTCCTGACTTTC. Its translation: CSVRQGSSGTNVLTF.

The chain employs TRBV9 and TRBJ1-2; 7 bases agree with TRBD1. The germline V gene encodes CDR1 SGDLS and CDR2 YYNGEE. The CDR3 is 14 residues long. The V segment lost 5 bases and the J segment 2 bases; nucleotides outside the gene matches: 6. CDR3 DNA: TGTGCCAGCAGAGGGGGACAGATAAACTATGGCTACACCTTC. Encoded protein: CASRGGQINYGYTF.

V gene TRBV27 combines with J gene TRBJ2-3; possible D gene TRBD2, 6 bases. This CDR3 spans 13 amino acids. The V gene's germline CDR1 is MNHEY and CDR2 SMNVEV (reference sequence). V was trimmed by 10 bases and J by 5 bases, leaving 16 bases between them. The CDR3 DNA reads as TGTGCCACTTCCGGGACTTCGGAAGATACGCAGTATTTT. Its translation is CATSGTSEDTQYF.

This chain uses TRBV25-1 with TRBJ1-1; tentatively, D is TRBD1 (5 bases). The CDR3 is 14 residues long. The germline V gene has CDR1 MGHDK and CDR2 SYGVNS. For the CDR3, the DNA is TGTGCTTCGGGTAACACGGGAGGGGTCACTGAAGCTTTCTTT. Protein sequence: CASGNTGGVTEAFF.

This chain links TRBV30 with TRBJ1-3, with D uncertain. CDR1 and CDR2 from the germline V gene are GTSNPN and SVGIG (reference sequence). Trimming removed 2 bases from V and 4 bases from J, with 9 bases in between. This CDR3 region has 13 residues. The CDR3 DNA follows: TGTGCCTGGAGTTTTGCAGAAGGAAACACCATATATTTT. It encodes CAWSFAEGNTIYF.

This chain connects TRBV4-3 to TRBJ1-2; no clear D. Deletions cut 4 bases from V and 5 bases from J, with 23 bases between. Germline V CDR1 and CDR2: LGHNA, YSLEER. CDR3 length: 17 residues. The chain's CDR3 is CASSPFLRRITSYGYTF. CDR3 DNA sequence: TGCGCCAGCAGCCCGTTTCTTCGCCGTATAACCTCATATGGCTACACCTTC.

This chain joins TRBV6-6 and TRBJ2-1; no firm D call. Deletions cut 4 bases from V and 6 bases from J, with 4 bases between. The CDR3 runs to 11 residues. Germline lookup yields CDR1 MNHNY and CDR2 SVGAGI (reference sequence). DNA of the CDR3: TGTGCCAGCAGTTTTGGCAATGAGCAGTTCTTC. This sequence encodes CASSFGNEQFF.

The J gene is TRBJ2-7, the V gene TRBV5-6; 10 positions agree with TRBD1. This CDR3 has 15 amino acids. Germline CDR1 SGHDT, CDR2 YYEEEE. The V segment lost 0 bases and the J segment 2 bases; nucleotides outside the gene matches: 2. CDR3 sequence: CASSLGTGGAYEQYF. The CDR3 nucleotides read TGTGCCAGCAGCTTGGGGACAGGGGGAGCCTACGAGCAGTACTTC.

By frequency in the sample, this clone is medium-sized. This rearrangement joins TRBV30 to TRBJ1-2, with unresolved D. The CDR3 length is 10 residues. Trimming removed 4 bases from V and 7 bases from J, with 7 bases in between. In germline, CDR1 is GTSNPN, CDR2 SVGIG (reference sequence). The CDR3 DNA follows: TGTGCCTGGAAAGTCGGTGGCTACACCTTC. It encodes CAWKVGGYTF. The variable domain in full, with the rest retrieved from reference TRBV30 and TRBJ1-2, is SQTIHQWPATLVQPVGSPLSLECTVEGTSNPNLYWYRQAAGRGLQLLFYSVGIGQISSEVPQNLSASRPQDRQFILSSKKLLLSDSGFYLCAWKVGGYTFGSGTRLTVV.

Sample share makes this clone medium-sized. The rearrangement joins TRBV5-1 to TRBJ1-2; 7 bases fit TRBD1. Germline V gene sequence: CDR1 SGHRS, CDR2 YFSETQ. J lost 6 bases, V lost 2 bases, and 4 bases had no gene match. The CDR3 has 13 residues. The CDR3 loop reads CASSFGRGNGYTF. The DNA for the CDR3 is TGCGCCAGCAGCTTTGGCAGGGGGAATGGCTACACCTTC.

The chain has TRBV10-3 and TRBJ1-4; D ambiguous. Germline V gene lookup returns CDR1 ENHRY and CDR2 SYGVKD. V lost 4 bases to trimming and J lost 1 base, with 1 base between them. The CDR3 sequence is 12 residues long. CDR3 residues: CAISGTNEKLFF. In nucleotides, the CDR3 is TGTGCCATCAGTGGAACTAATGAAAAACTGTTTTTT.

The V and J genes are TRBV4-1 and TRBJ2-3, with D tentatively TRBD2 (6 bases). Trimming shortened V by 1 base and J by 0 bases, and 17 bases separated the two germline ends. This CDR3 has 18 amino acids. The germline V gene has CDR1 MGHRA and CDR2 YSYEKL. The chain's CDR3 is CASSQGHDSGSSTDTQYF. DNA for the CDR3: TGCGCCAGCAGCCAAGGTCATGATAGCGGATCTAGCACAGATACGCAGTATTTT.

V gene TRBV6-6 combines with J gene TRBJ1-5; D remains ambiguous. Trimming removed 8 bases at V and 4 bases at J, with 9 bases between. This CDR3 contains 12 residues. Looked up from germline, CDR1 is MNHNY and CDR2 is SVGAGI (reference sequence). The CDR3 is CASGNPNQPQHF. The DNA of the CDR3 is TGTGCCAGCGGGAACCCGAATCAGCCCCAGCATTTT.

The CDR3 nucleotides read TGCGCCAGCAGGATATACGAGCAGTACTTC. This translates into CASRIYEQYF. The chain links TRBV10-1 to TRBJ2-7, with D unclear. The length of the CDR3 is 10 residues. Germline V CDR1 and CDR2: WNHNN, SYGVQD (reference sequence). Trimming cost V 6 bases and J 4 bases, with 4 bases left between them.

The chain couples TRBV5-4 to TRBJ1-4; maybe TRBD1 (5 bases). The CDR3 spans 14 residues. Per germline, CDR1 SGHNT and CDR2 YYREEE (reference sequence). The V end lost 2 bases, the J end lost 7 bases, and 12 bases lay between the germline ends. DNA for the CDR3: TGTGCCAGCAGCTTCGAGGGCAGGGTTGAAAAACTGTTTTTT. Protein product: CASSFEGRVEKLFF.

The chain carries TRBV7-9 and TRBJ1-4; TRBD1 is a possible D gene (5 bases). Trimming pared 5 bases from V and 7 bases from J, leaving 20 bases between. This CDR3 has 16 amino acids. Germline lookup yields CDR1 SEHNR and CDR2 FQNEAQ (reference sequence). CDR3 amino acids: CASSGRERRGSEKLFF. As DNA, the CDR3 is TGTGCCAGCAGCGGACGAGAGAGGAGGGGTAGTGAAAAACTGTTTTTT.

This chain links TRBV6-6 with TRBJ2-3; D is perhaps TRBD1 (5 bases). The CDR3 consists of 13 residues. V was pared by 2 bases and J by 4 bases, with 7 bases between. Germline values: CDR1 MNHNY, CDR2 SVGAGI (reference sequence). CDR3 in DNA: TGTGCCAGCAGTTACGGCAGGGCAGATACGCAGTATTTT. This encodes CASSYGRADTQYF.

This chain uses TRBV6-1 with TRBJ2-5; D unresolved. CDR3 length: 13 residues. Germline V gives CDR1 MNHNS, CDR2 SASEGT. The germline V and J ends were trimmed by 9 bases and 0 bases, with 11 bases remaining between them. The CDR3 nucleotides are TGTGCCAGTTCTACAGCGTACCAAGAGACCCAGTACTTC. Amino acids: CASSTAYQETQYF.